The entry below gives a single T cell receptor (beta chain) sequence along with its context. Some clones are missing from TCRdb's copy, which holds only in-frame ones; the method was immunoSEQ multiplex PCR. Among roughly 200,000 clones listed, about 90% were seen once. V was cut by 4 bases and J by 0 bases, with 19 bases left in between. Per the germline V gene, CDR1 is SGHDT and CDR2 is YYEEEE. This CDR3 is built from 17 residues. This specimen belongs to a study of blood T cell repertoires in COVID-19. This chain uses TRBV5-6 with TRBJ1-2; possibly TRBD1 for D (6 bases). The TCR was taken from a man younger than 45 who had recovered from COVID-19. Sample: PBMCs or T cells enriched from blood (not recorded which). The CDR3 loop is CASSLTTGWNSNYGYTF. DNA for the CDR3: TGTGCCAGCAGCCTGACTACAGGGTGGAATTCTAACTATGGCTACACCTTC. The variable domain in full, with the rest retrieved from reference TRBV5-6 and TRBJ1-2, is DAGVTQSPTHLIKTRGQQVTLRCSPKSGHDTVSWYQQALGQGPQFIFQYYEEEERQRGNFPDRFSGHQFPNYSSELNVNALLLGDSALYLCASSLTTGWNSNYGYTFGSGTRLTVV.